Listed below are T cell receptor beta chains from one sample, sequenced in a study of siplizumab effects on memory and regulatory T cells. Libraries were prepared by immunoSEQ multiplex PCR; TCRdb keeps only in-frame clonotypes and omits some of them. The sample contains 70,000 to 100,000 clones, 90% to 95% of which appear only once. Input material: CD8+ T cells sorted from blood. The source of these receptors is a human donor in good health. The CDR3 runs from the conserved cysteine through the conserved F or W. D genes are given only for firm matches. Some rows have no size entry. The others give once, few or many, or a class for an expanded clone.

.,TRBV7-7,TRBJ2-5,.,CASSLEAGTIETQYF,TGTGCTAGCAGCTTAGAGGCGGGGACGATAGAGACCCAGTACTTC
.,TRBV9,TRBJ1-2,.,CASSVAIGIDNYGYTF,TGTGCCAGCAGCGTAGCTATAGGGATCGACAACTATGGCTACACCTTC
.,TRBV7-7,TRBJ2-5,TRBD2,CASSLVAGEETQYF,TGTGCTAGCAGCTTAGTTGCGGGGGAGGAGACCCAGTACTTC
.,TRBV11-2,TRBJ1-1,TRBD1,CASSSGQGMSDTEAFF,TGTGCCAGCAGCTCAGGACAGGGAATGTCGGACACTGAAGCTTTCTTT
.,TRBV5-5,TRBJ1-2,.,CASSLGEGNIFYGYTF,TGTGCCAGCAGCTTGGGCGAGGGGAATATCTTCTATGGCTACACCTTC
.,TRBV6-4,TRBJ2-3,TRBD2,CASSDSGLATDTQYF,TGTGCCAGCAGTGACTCGGGACTAGCCACAGATACGCAGTATTTT
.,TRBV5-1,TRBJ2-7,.,CASSLTGGLDEQYF,TGCGCCAGCAGCCTCACAGGCGGTCTAGACGAGCAGTACTTC
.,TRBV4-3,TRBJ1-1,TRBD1,CASSQDGQGGTEAFF,TGCGCCAGCAGCCAAGATGGGCAGGGGGGCACTGAAGCTTTCTTT
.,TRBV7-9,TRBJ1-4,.,CASSPDTDNEKLFF,TGTGCCAGCAGCCCGGACACCGATAATGAAAAACTGTTTTTT
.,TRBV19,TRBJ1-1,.,CASSRSQELNTEAFF,TGTGCCAGTAGTAGATCACAAGAACTGAACACTGAAGCTTTCTTT
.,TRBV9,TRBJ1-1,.,CASSQTGYTEAFF,TGTGCCAGCAGCCAGACGGGCTACACTGAAGCTTTCTTT
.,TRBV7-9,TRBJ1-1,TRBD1,CASSLNRGVNTEAFF,TGTGCCAGCAGCTTAAACAGGGGGGTGAACACTGAAGCTTTCTTT
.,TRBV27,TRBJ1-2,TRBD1,CASSLYGQGYYGYTF,TGTGCCAGCAGTTTATACGGACAGGGTTACTATGGCTACACCTTC
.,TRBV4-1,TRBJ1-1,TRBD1,CASSQEVGTGGLEAFF,TGCGCCAGCAGCCAGGAGGTCGGGACAGGGGGTCTTGAAGCTTTCTTT
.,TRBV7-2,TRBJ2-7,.,CASSFWGGGSYEQYF,TGTGCCAGCAGCTTTTGGGGCGGAGGGTCCTACGAGCAGTACTTC
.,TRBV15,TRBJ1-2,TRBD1,CATSSGTGGGYTF,TGTGCCACCAGCAGCGGGACAGGGGGTGGCTACACCTTC
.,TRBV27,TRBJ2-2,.,CASTDSTGELFF,TGTGCCAGTACGGACTCCACCGGGGAGCTGTTTTTT
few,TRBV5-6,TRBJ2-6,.,CASSLVSGVAGANVLTF,TGTGCCAGCAGCTTGGTTTCAGGAGTCGCTGGGGCCAACGTCCTGACTTTC
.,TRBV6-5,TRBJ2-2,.,CASSYSRGGNTGELFF,TGTGCCAGCAGTTACTCCCGAGGGGGGAACACCGGGGAGCTGTTTTTT
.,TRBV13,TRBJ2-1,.,CASSSPGGGYNEQFF,TGTGCCAGCAGCTCACCAGGGGGGGGATACAATGAGCAGTTCTTC
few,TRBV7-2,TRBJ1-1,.,CASSLEPWTFF,TGTGCCAGCAGCTTAGAGCCCTGGACTTTCTTT
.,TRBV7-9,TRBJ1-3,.,CASSENTIYF,TGTGCCAGCAGCGAAAACACCATATATTTT
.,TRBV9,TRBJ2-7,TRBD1,CASSVGGTDLYEQYF,TGTGCCAGCAGCGTAGGGGGGACAGATTTGTACGAGCAGTACTTC
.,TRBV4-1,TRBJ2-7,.,CASSQGTSPRYEQYF,TGCGCCAGCAGCCAGGGGACATCTCCCCGCTACGAGCAGTACTTC
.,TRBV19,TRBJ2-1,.,CASTLSSANEQFF,TGTGCCAGTACCCTTTCTAGCGCCAATGAGCAGTTCTTC
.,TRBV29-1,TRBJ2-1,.,CSVAGGDGYNEQFF,TGCAGCGTGGCGGGCGGAGATGGTTACAATGAGCAGTTCTTC
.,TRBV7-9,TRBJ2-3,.,CASSSDLTDTQYF,TGTGCCAGCAGCTCAGACCTGACAGATACGCAGTATTTT
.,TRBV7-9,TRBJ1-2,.,CASSLGGSLKVITF,TGTGCCAGCAGCTTAGGGGGAAGCCTTAAGGTTATCACCTTC
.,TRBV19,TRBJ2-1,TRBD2,CASSIVSGGRYNEQFF,TGTGCCAGTAGTATAGTAAGCGGGGGCCGATACAATGAGCAGTTCTTC
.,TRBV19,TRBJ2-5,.,CASSTKETQYF,TGTGCCAGTAGTACCAAAGAGACCCAGTACTTC
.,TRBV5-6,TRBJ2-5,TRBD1,CASSSKPGQGRDEETQYF,TGTGCCAGCAGCTCGAAACCGGGACAGGGTAGGGATGAAGAGACCCAGTACTTC
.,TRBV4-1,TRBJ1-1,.,CASSPPDNTEAFF,TGCGCCAGCAGCCCCCCAGATAACACTGAAGCTTTCTTT
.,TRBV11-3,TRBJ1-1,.,CASSLGALAPAFF,TGTGCCAGCAGCTTAGGTGCGCTTGCGCCAGCTTTCTTT
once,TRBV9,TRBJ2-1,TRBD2,CASSVAWDSGLTQFF,TGTGCCAGCAGCGTAGCTTGGGATAGCGGGCTGACGCAGTTCTTC
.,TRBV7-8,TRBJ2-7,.,CASSLAGQSSSYEQYF,TGTGCCAGCAGCTTGGCGGGACAGTCGAGCTCCTACGAGCAGTACTTC
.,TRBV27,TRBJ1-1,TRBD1,CASSLVGQGAPEAFF,TGTGCCAGCAGTTTAGTAGGACAGGGGGCCCCTGAAGCTTTCTTT
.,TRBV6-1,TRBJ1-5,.,CASSVLGLGNQPQHF,TGTGCCAGCAGTGTGTTGGGACTTGGCAATCAGCCCCAGCATTTT
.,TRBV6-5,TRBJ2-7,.,CASSYSDSSYEQYF,TGTGCCAGCAGTTACTCTGACAGCTCCTACGAGCAGTACTTC
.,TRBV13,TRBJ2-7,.,CASSLRDGITYEQYF,TGTGCCAGCAGCTTACGGGACGGGATAACCTACGAGCAGTACTTC
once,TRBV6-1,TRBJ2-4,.,CASSASDLLPKNIQYF,TGTGCCAGCAGTGCATCCGACCTGCTACCCAAAAACATTCAGTACTTC
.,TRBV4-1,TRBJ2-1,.,CASSQEGREYNEQFF,TGCGCCAGCAGCCAAGAGGGCAGGGAGTACAATGAGCAGTTCTTC
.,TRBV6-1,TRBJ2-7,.,CASSDGASYEQYF,TGTGCCAGCAGTGACGGGGCGTCCTACGAGCAGTACTTC
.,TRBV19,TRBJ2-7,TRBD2,CASSMGGIYEQYF,TGTGCCAGTAGTATGGGGGGGATCTACGAGCAGTACTTC
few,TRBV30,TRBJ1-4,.,CAWTQMGVGDNNEKLFF,TGTGCCTGGACGCAGATGGGCGTAGGGGACAATAATGAAAAACTGTTTTTT
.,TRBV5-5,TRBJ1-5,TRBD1,CASSAGQGRDQPQHF,TGTGCCAGCAGCGCCGGACAGGGTAGGGATCAGCCCCAGCATTTT
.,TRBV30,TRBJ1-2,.,CAWDTQNYGYTF,TGTGCCTGGGACACTCAGAACTATGGCTACACCTTC
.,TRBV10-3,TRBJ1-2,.,CAIQIGYGYTF,TGTGCCATTCAAATTGGCTATGGCTACACCTTC
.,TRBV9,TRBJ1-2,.,CASSAQDSSGYTF,TGTGCCAGCAGCGCCCAGGACAGCTCTGGCTACACCTTC
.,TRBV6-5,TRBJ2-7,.,CASSYGGTLHEQYF,TGTGCCAGCAGTTACGGCGGGACTCTCCACGAGCAGTACTTC
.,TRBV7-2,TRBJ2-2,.,CASSPAGFNTGELFF,TGTGCCAGCAGCCCCGCGGGGTTCAACACCGGGGAGCTGTTTTTT
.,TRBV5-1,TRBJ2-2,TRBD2,CASSSGLAGGTGELFF,TGCGCCAGCAGCTCGGGACTAGCGGGAGGCACCGGGGAGCTGTTTTTT